This TCR beta chain emerged from a study of blood T cells in healthy people across ages. Regarding the study as a whole: Per million T cells, TCR beta diversity dropped roughly linearly as age increased.

The use of a sample-barcoded 5' primer and a J-beta primer mix characterized a second PCR of roughly 6 to 11 cycles. TCRdb called the 5' RACE reads again in MiXCR, with one record for every CDR3 protein. This sample has 800,000 to 950,000 distinct CDR3 sequences; almost 30% occur once, and the top ten carry 10% to 13%. The draw of peripheral blood yielded 8.5 to 10 milliliters from each donor. Regarding this clonotype: Its antigen is undetermined.

This CDR3 is built from 13 residues. Germline values: CDR1 MNHEY, CDR2 SMNVEV (reference sequence). V lost 11 bases and J lost 2, with 16 bases in between. This sample also appeared in a second study, on T cells of mothers and their children. That source notes: Sample barcodes and 2-4 random nucleotides were added by the M1S primer of the second PCR.

This sequence was found in a woman in her forties in good health. V gene TRBV27 combines with J gene TRBJ2-7; tentatively, D is TRBD1 or TRBD2 (5 bases each). Input material: blood. CDR3 region: CAAGQGDAYEQYF. CDR3 DNA: TGTGCCGCGGGCCAAGGGGACGCCTACGAGCAGTACTTC.